This T cell receptor (beta chain) comes out of a study of blood T cell repertoires in COVID-19 (TCRdb year 2020). In the study overall: The collaborator samples originated in the United States, Italy and Spain and spanned the acute and convalescent phases of COVID-19. Where available, HLA class I and class II types were obtained from metadata supplied by the sample provider rather than from assay-based typing. A freely available public database, intended as a resource for researchers studying the immune response to SARS-CoV-2, is where the repertoires were released. Nearly every sample came with metadata listing a de-identified subject ID, COVID-19 status, age in years and sex. Subjects who had been exposed to COVID-19, were actively infected with it, or had recovered from it provided the deeply sampled blood TCRbeta repertoires that made up the dataset. The prospective study material was composed of cDNA or gDNA derived from T cells, B-cell-depleted T cells, or PBMCs. Samples were obtained from the ongoing ImmuneRACE study (first 160 participants) and from about 1,300 subjects provided by 6 global collaborators. Points the paper makes about the study in general: The amount of clinical and demographic metadata varied by source and participant and was provided uncurated.

Another Seattle source contributed samples from volunteer blood donors who had recovered from COVID-19. Each collaborating institution followed its own protocols to collect whole blood in K2EDTA tubes. For TCRbeta analysis, collaborator samples were shipped as frozen whole blood, as isolated PBMCs, or as DNA extracted from either sample type. TCRbeta CDR3 regions were amplified from genomic DNA by means of the immunoSEQ Assay, a bias-controlled multiplex PCR. Regarding the original processing steps: The number of nucleated cells in each sample was estimated from the amplification of reference gene primers within the assay. To quantify the absolute abundance of each unique TCRbeta CDR3 rearrangement, sequence reads were collapsed and filtered. Productive Simpson clonality was computed per sample as the square root of Simpson's diversity index over productive rearrangements. The clones in this table, taken by TCRdb from immuneACCESS, are in-frame only. Not every clone is retained; where verified, under half of the shortfall comes from an unresolved V gene, and the cause of the rest is unknown. D and trimming were read from the DNA, whereas the V and J calls and clone size are those reported in that table. This sample has over 150,000 clones in its table, and around four fifths of those were observed once. The top ten constitute roughly a fifth of the sample.

As concerns this clone: The clone's antigen remains unknown. No much larger clone is present one base from it, and per-base qualities are unavailable.

There are 14 amino acids in the CDR3, from cysteine to phenylalanine inclusive. Only the CDR3 DNA stays, 42 bases, in frame from base 1. Sequences ENHRY (CDR1) and SYGVKD (CDR2) are obtained from the germline V gene. The germline ends are 9 bases apart after V is trimmed by 3 bases and J by 1 base. The receptor chain draws on TRBV10-3 and TRBJ1-1, with a weak D call of TRBD1 (6 bases match). This clonotype originated in a woman between 65 and 79 years old who had recovered from COVID-19. What was sequenced was peripheral blood. CDR3 protein: CAISDPTGNTEAFF. The DNA is as follows: TGTGCCATCAGTGACCCGACAGGGAACACTGAAGCTTTCTTT.